This TCR beta chain originates from a study of blood T cell repertoires in COVID-19. Study in general: Acute-phase and convalescent COVID-19 samples originated in the United States, Italy and Spain. PBMCs, B-cell-depleted T cells, or T cells provided the cDNA or gDNA that made up the material.

CDR1 is SNHLY, CDR2 FYNNEI, per germline. The CDR3 sequence is 15 residues long. Between the trimmed V and J ends, which lost 6 bases and 7 bases, there was a span of 18 bases. This clone appeared a few times. In the authors' workflow: The assay estimated nucleated cells by amplifying reference gene primers. Assay used: immunoSEQ multiplex PCR; TCRdb lists only in-frame clones, some missing. That table gives V, J and clone size, and the DNA gave D and trimming. Of 100,000 or so clones listed, 65% to 90% were seen once; the top ten hold around 4.1%. The sequencing input was peripheral blood. This clonotype was obtained from a man aged 55 to 70 with acute or convalescent COVID-19. The gene calls are TRBV2 and TRBJ1-4; possible D gene TRBD1, 5 bases. The CDR3: CASRPGLLGGEKLFF. For the CDR3, the DNA is TGTGCCAGCAGACCTGGACTTCTCGGGGGTGAAAAACTGTTTTTT.